Each of the 21 T cell receptor beta chains below was sequenced from the same sample in a study of T-cell reconstitution after alpha-beta-depleted transplantation in children. Unique molecular identifiers were incorporated during preparation of the TCRbeta library. TCRdb reanalysed the PCR reads using MiXCR and keeps one entry per CDR3 protein. This table has fewer than 1 million distinct CDR3 sequences, 15% to 20% appearing once. This specimen was PBMCs, mostly from graft donor cells, taken 360 days after TCRalphabeta/CD19-depleted stem cell transplant. The receptor source for this set is a male patient aged 5 to 17 who had a stem cell transplant for acute lymphoblastic leukemia, so the T cells may come from the graft donor.

V is TRBV7-6 and J is TRBJ2-7; maybe TRBD1 (5 bases). The length of the CDR3 is 13 residues. From germline, CDR1 is SGHVS and CDR2 FNYEAQ. With 3 bases removed from V and 5 bases from J, the gap between germline ends came to 11 bases. The CDR3 reads CASSFRGRDEQYF. CDR3 coding DNA: TGTGCCAGCAGCTTTAGGGGTAGGGACGAGCAGTACTTC.

The genes are TRBV7-8 and TRBJ2-2; a weak D match, TRBD2 (5 bases). Looked up from germline, CDR1 is SGHVS and CDR2 is FQNEAQ. V gave up 2 bases and J gave up 7 bases, with 20 bases separating them. The CDR3 contains 17 residues. CDR3 loop: CASSLLTGFSIVGELFF. For the CDR3, the DNA is TGTGCCAGCAGCTTATTGACGGGATTCTCTATTGTCGGGGAGCTGTTTTTT.

The rearrangement links TRBV7-6 to TRBJ1-2; D unresolved. The V gene's germline CDR1 is SGHVS and CDR2 FNYEAQ. The CDR3 covers 13 residues. V was pared by 5 bases and J by 4 bases, with 11 bases between. In DNA, the CDR3 is TGTGCCAGCAGCCCACGCATGTTCTATGGCTACACCTTC. Its protein is CASSPRMFYGYTF.

This chain links TRBV19 with TRBJ2-1; a weak D match, TRBD2 (6 bases). The germline V and J ends were trimmed by 1 base and 2 bases, with 9 bases remaining between them. Germline loops: CDR1 LNHDA, CDR2 SQIVND (reference sequence). The CDR3 length is 15 residues. CDR3 sequence: CASSIAGVAYNEQFF. CDR3 nucleotides: TGTGCCAGTAGTATAGCGGGAGTAGCCTACAATGAGCAGTTCTTC.

The sample holds a few counts of this clonotype. This rearrangement joins TRBV7-8 to TRBJ2-7; no reliable D call. The CDR3 spans 15 residues. Trimming removed 2 bases from V and 7 bases from J, with 18 bases in between. CDR1 and CDR2 from the germline V gene are SGHVS and FQNEAQ. The CDR3, as DNA: TGTGCCAGCAGCTTACACGGCCGGGTAGTAGGGGAGCAGTACTTC. Residues: CASSLHGRVVGEQYF.

V usage is TRBV19 and J usage is TRBJ2-3; possibly TRBD1 or TRBD2 for D (5 bases each). Deletions cut 4 bases from V and 7 bases from J, with 18 bases between. In germline, CDR1 is LNHDA, CDR2 SQIVND (reference sequence). The CDR3 covers 15 residues. The CDR3 DNA is TGTGCCAGTAGTACTACCTGGTACGGGGCGAATACGCAGTATTTT. Its protein is CASSTTWYGANTQYF.

This chain links TRBV7-6 with TRBJ2-7; possible D gene TRBD1, 5 bases. Between the trimmed V and J ends, which lost 4 bases and 3 bases, there was a span of 16 bases. The CDR3 has 15 amino acids. CDR1 is SGHVS, CDR2 FNYEAQ, per germline. CDR3 residues: CASSYSAGSGYEQYF. The CDR3 DNA follows: TGTGCCAGCAGCTACAGCGCAGGGTCGGGCTACGAGCAGTACTTC.

This chain joins TRBV7-9 and TRBJ2-6; D gene unclear. CDR3 length equals 14 residues. With 7 bases removed from V and 1 base from J, the gap between germline ends came to 8 bases. CDR1 is SEHNR, CDR2 FQNEAQ, per germline (reference sequence). The CDR3 here is CASTSTSGANVLTF. The CDR3 DNA reads TGTGCCAGCACCTCGACTTCTGGGGCCAACGTCCTGACTTTC.

The chain combines TRBV6-5 with TRBJ2-5, with D uncertain. Germline CDR1 MNHEY, CDR2 SVGAGI. The CDR3 length is 13 residues. The V end lost 0 bases, the J end lost 5 bases, and 7 bases lay between the germline ends. CDR3 sequence reads: CASSYSGHETQYF. The DNA of the CDR3 is TGTGCCAGCAGTTACTCGGGCCATGAGACCCAGTACTTC.

This clonotype was observed a handful of times. The chain carries TRBV7-3 and TRBJ2-3, with D perhaps matching TRBD2 (5 bases). The CDR3 is 15 amino acids. Deletions cut 3 bases from V and 5 bases from J, with 15 bases between. Per the germline V gene, CDR1 is SGHTA and CDR2 is FQGTGA. The CDR3 DNA reads TGTGCCAGCAGCTTCTGGGGAGTGGTGAAAGATACGCAGTATTTT. It is translated as CASSFWGVVKDTQYF.

This clonotype was recorded at least ten times. The rearrangement links TRBV7-7 to TRBJ2-2; D unclear. CDR1 SSHAT and CDR2 FNYEAQ come from the germline V gene (reference sequence). The length of the CDR3 is 17 residues. V lost 5 bases and J lost 4, with 20 bases in between. CDR3 sequence reads: CASSAQVIGPATGELFF. The CDR3 coding sequence is TGTGCCAGCAGCGCCCAGGTCATAGGCCCGGCCACCGGGGAGCTGTTTTTT. Drawing the rest from reference TRBV7-7 and TRBJ2-2, the complete variable domain is GAGVSQSPRYKVTKRGQDVTLRCDPISSHATLYWYQQALGQGPEFLTYFNYEAQPDKSGLPSDRFSAERPEGSISTLTIQRTEQRDSAMYRCASSAQVIGPATGELFFGEGSRLTVL.

In this sample, this clonotype turned up many times. The chain employs TRBV10-3 and TRBJ2-7; 10 bases are a match to TRBD1. The V gene's germline CDR1 is ENHRY and CDR2 SYGVKD. V was pared by 6 bases and J by 3 bases, with 5 bases of the junction left unmatched. The CDR3 runs to 14 residues. The CDR3 bases are TGTGCCATCAGCTCCGGGACAGGGGTCTACGAGCAGTACTTC. Translating gives CAISSGTGVYEQYF.

This clonotype was counted between two and nine times. V is TRBV5-1 and J is TRBJ2-1; D gene uncertain. Germline V gene data show CDR1 as SGHRS and CDR2 as YFSETQ. This CDR3 contains 15 residues. V lost 3 bases to trimming and J lost 7 bases, with 17 bases between them. The CDR3 reads CASSSTASPENEQFF. The CDR3 DNA reads as TGCGCCAGCAGCTCGACTGCCAGCCCAGAAAATGAGCAGTTCTTC.

The chain employs TRBV5-1 and TRBJ2-7, with 9 bases matching TRBD2. V gave up 4 bases and J gave up 5 bases; unmatched junction bases: 16. The CDR3 length is 17 residues. Germline loops: CDR1 SGHRS, CDR2 YFSETQ. The CDR3 DNA reads TGCGCCAGCAGCCCCGTATTAGTGGCGGGAGGGCCCAACGAGCAGTACTTC. Residues: CASSPVLVAGGPNEQYF.

This clonotype showed up just a few times. The chain has TRBV4-1 and TRBJ2-2, with D unclear. The V gene lost 0 bases and the J gene lost 7 bases, with 6 bases spanning the gap. The CDR3 extends over 13 amino acids. Germline V gene sequence: CDR1 MGHRA, CDR2 YSYEKL. The DNA for the CDR3 is TGCGCCAGCAGCCAAGATGGGTTCGGGGAGCTGTTTTTT. This encodes CASSQDGFGELFF.

This clonotype has a count of ten or more. The chain is built from TRBV7-3 and TRBJ2-1; maybe TRBD2 (6 bases). Per the germline V gene, CDR1 is SGHTA and CDR2 is FQGTGA. The CDR3 loop spans 15 amino acids. Trimming cost V 2 bases and J 4 bases, with 12 bases left between them. The CDR3 reads CASSLGGVIYNEQFF. The CDR3, as DNA: TGTGCCAGCAGCTTAGGCGGGGTTATTTACAATGAGCAGTTCTTC.

This clonotype was seen only once. The chain uses TRBV29-1 and TRBJ2-5; weak D call: TRBD2 (5 bases). Germline CDR1 is SQVTM and CDR2 is ANQGSEA. CDR3 length: 13 residues. The V end lost 8 bases, the J end lost 5 bases, and 18 bases lay between the germline ends. The DNA of the CDR3 is TGCAGCTATTCCGGGATCCGCATGGAGACCCAGTACTTC. It translates to CSYSGIRMETQYF. Full variable domain (outside the CDR3, taken from reference TRBV29-1 and TRBJ2-5): SAVISQKPSRDICQRGTSLTIQCQVDSQVTMMFWYRQQPGQSLTLIATANQGSEATYESGFVIDKFPISRPNLTFSTLTVSNMSPEDSSIYLCSYSGIRMETQYFGPGTRLLVL.

The rearrangement joins TRBV7-9 to TRBJ2-3, with TRBD1 matching over 7 bases. Looked up from germline, CDR1 is SEHNR and CDR2 is FQNEAQ (reference sequence). The CDR3 is 16 residues long. Trimming removed 4 bases from V and 4 bases from J; junction bases left unmatched: 11. This chain's CDR3 is CASSSYADRVADTQYF. The CDR3 DNA reads as TGTGCCAGCAGCTCATACGCCGACAGGGTAGCAGATACGCAGTATTTT.

In this sample, this clonotype turned up a few times. The chain has TRBV5-1 and TRBJ2-2; tentatively, D is TRBD2 (5 bases). The V end lost 3 bases, the J end lost 5 bases, and 14 bases lay between the germline ends. The CDR3 loop spans 15 amino acids. Germline CDR1 SGHRS, CDR2 YFSETQ. The CDR3 DNA follows: TGCGCCAGCAGCTGTCCGGAGAGGGAAACCGGGGAGCTGTTTTTT. Amino acid sequence: CASSCPERETGELFF.

This clonotype was recorded a few times. The gene calls are TRBV5-1 and TRBJ2-5, with 7 bases identical to TRBD2. Trimming cost V 3 bases and J 5 bases; bases outside gene matches: 10. This CDR3 has 15 amino acids. CDR1 is SGHRS, CDR2 YFSETQ, per germline. This chain's CDR3 is CASSWRLAIRETQYF. The CDR3 bases are TGCGCCAGCAGCTGGCGACTAGCAATCAGGGAGACCCAGTACTTC. Filled out from reference TRBV5-1 and TRBJ2-5, the complete variable domain reads KAGVTQTPRYLIKTRGQQVTLSCSPISGHRSVSWYQQTPGQGLQFLFEYFSETQRNKGNFPGRFSGRQFSNSRSEMNVSTLELGDSALYLCASSWRLAIRETQYFGPGTRLLVL.

In this sample, this clonotype turned up many times. This chain joins TRBV29-1 and TRBJ2-2, with D possibly TRBD2 on 5 matching bases. This CDR3 is 13 amino acids long. CDR1 and CDR2 (germline): SQVTM, ANQGSEA. V shed 4 bases and J shed 7 bases, with 13 bases lying between them. The CDR3 is CSVAGVLGGELFF. The DNA for the CDR3 is TGCAGCGTTGCCGGGGTACTGGGCGGGGAGCTGTTTTTT.